This T cell receptor beta chain comes out of a study of molecular identifiers for immune sequencing clone quantification. Study observations and caveats: Clonotypes surpassing 20 RNA copies contained over 97% of effector molecules, versus under 1% in naive cells.

TCRdb itself ran the PCR reads through MiXCR, one entry per CDR3 protein. In the table there are 75,000 to 100,000 distinct CDR3 sequences, under 20% of which are singletons. Input for naive CD8 libraries was roughly 20,000 to 1,000,000 sorted cells; the RNA fraction used was 10%, 30% or 50%. In the sort, naive CD8 T cells were defined as CD8+CD4-CCR7+CD45RA+. Germline CDR1 MGHDK, CDR2 SYGVNS. V was pared by 5 bases and J by 2 bases, with 19 bases between. There are 16 residues in the CDR3. Ten or more counts support this clonotype. What it binds is not known. This chain connects TRBV25-1 to TRBJ2-7; D is possibly TRBD2 (5 bases). The TCR sequence derives from a human donor in good health. Some libraries in this study had Jurkat cell RNA spiked in. Sequencing input: naive CD8+ T cells from blood, with Jurkat cell RNA spiked in. As to subset: FACS-sorted CD8+CD4-CCR7+CD45RA+ naive T cells. This chain's CDR3 is CASSSLSGPKTYEQYF. DNA for the CDR3: TGTGCCAGCAGTTCACTGAGCGGACCAAAAACCTACGAGCAGTACTTC.